The next 7 T cell receptor beta chains were all read from a single sample in a study of cytomegalovirus exposure and HLA in healthy donors. Sequenced by immunoSEQ multiplex PCR; TCRdb stores in-frame clones only, minus some. The table records 45,000 to 60,000 clones, roughly 93% of them present only once. Specimen: PBMCs. The receptors come from a woman aged 18-29 years in good health and CMV-seronegative.

The chain employs TRBV5-1 and TRBJ2-4; D unclear. The germline V gene encodes CDR1 SGHRS and CDR2 YFSETQ. CDR3 length: 13 amino acids. With 4 bases removed from V and 1 base from J, the gap between germline ends came to 6 bases. In DNA, the CDR3 is TGCGCCAGCAGCCCCGGGGCCAAAAACATTCAGTACTTC. It specifies CASSPGAKNIQYF.

The chain has TRBV2 and TRBJ1-4; unclear D gene. Germline values: CDR1 SNHLY, CDR2 FYNNEI. CDR3 length: 12 amino acids. V dropped 8 bases and J dropped 4 bases, with 8 bases sitting between them. CDR3 bases: TGTGCCAGCGGGCCGGATAATGAAAAACTGTTTTTT. Residues: CASGPDNEKLFF.

V gene TRBV6-1 combines with J gene TRBJ1-4; D uncertain. Deletions cut 0 bases from V and 8 bases from J, with 13 bases between. Germline CDR1 is MNHNS and CDR2 is SASEGT. This CDR3 is built from 15 residues. CDR3 region: CASSEAIGGGEKLFF. DNA for the CDR3: TGTGCCAGCAGTGAAGCGATCGGCGGAGGCGAAAAACTGTTTTTT.

The DNA for the CDR3 is TGCGCCAGCAGCCTGGCCGGACTCAGCACCATATATTTT. Translation gives CASSLAGLSTIYF. V gene TRBV5-1 combines with J gene TRBJ1-3, with unresolved D. Germline CDR1 and CDR2: SGHRS and YFSETQ. Deletions cut 4 bases from V and 9 bases from J, with 14 bases between. The CDR3 contains 13 residues.

The table lists this clone with a count of one. The V gene is TRBV7-9, the J gene TRBJ2-1; TRBD2 matches at 15 bases. Germline V gives CDR1 SEHNR, CDR2 FQNEAQ (reference sequence). The CDR3 is made up of 18 amino acids. Germline trimming cut 4 bases from V and 0 bases from J; bases unmatched to any gene: 4. CDR3 protein: CASSSGTSGGSSYNEQFF. CDR3 coding DNA: TGTGCCAGCAGCTCCGGGACTAGCGGGGGGAGCTCCTACAATGAGCAGTTCTTC.

V gene TRBV5-4 combines with J gene TRBJ1-2; TRBD1 agrees at 12 bases. CDR3 length equals 17 residues. J lost 8 bases, V lost 4 bases, and 15 bases had no gene match. Germline V gene data show CDR1 as SGHNT and CDR2 as YYREEE (reference sequence). The DNA for the CDR3 is TGTGCCAGCAGCATCCCGGGACAGGGGGCGTTTAATTTGGGCTACACCTTC. As protein: CASSIPGQGAFNLGYTF.

The rearrangement joins TRBV6-1 to TRBJ1-2, with D hard to call. This CDR3 has 15 amino acids. V was cut by 3 bases and J by 1 base, with 12 bases left in between. From germline, CDR1 is MNHNS and CDR2 SASEGT. The CDR3 here is CASSEELGSNYGYTF. The CDR3 DNA sequence: TGTGCCAGCAGTGAGGAATTGGGGAGTAACTATGGCTACACCTTC.